This TCR beta chain stems from a study of long-term antiretroviral therapy in people with HIV. Study at large: The 2015 recommendation for immediate ART came about a decade after the earliest samples.

Findings of the study overall: CDR3 lengths in HIV samples spanned a narrower range than controls.

Assay version v3.0 of immunoSEQ was used, and it was run at survey level. The method was immunoSEQ multiplex PCR; TCRdb's version includes in-frame clones alone and lacks a portion of them. Among about 30,000 clones listed, just under 90% were seen once. PBMC samples from each donor numbered at least one pre-ART and at least two post-ART. In regard to this clone: What it binds is not known.

This CDR3 has 14 amino acids. Trimming removed 8 bases from V and 3 bases from J, with 15 bases in between. Germline V gene sequence: CDR1 LNHDA, CDR2 SQIVND (reference sequence). This specimen was unsorted PBMCs, taken 3.2 years before starting antiretroviral therapy. The chain joins TRBV19 to TRBJ2-3; no reliable D call. This sequence was found in a man aged 45 to 65 with HIV. The CDR3 sequence: CASGLQGTTDTQYF. CDR3 sequence (DNA): TGTGCCAGTGGCCTACAAGGAACTACAGATACGCAGTATTTT.